The T cell receptor beta chain under discussion was sequenced for a study of T cell repertoires in cytomegalovirus infection. Study background: Matching HLA type and CMV infection were both indicated by public TCR beta signatures. Findings and limits, study-wide: The study identified carriers of CMV plus the relevant HLA from cumulative public TCR beta family frequency. Predominance within the ex vivo response was attributable to HLA-C-restricted CMV-specific TCR beta clonotypes.

The ends were cut back, 2 bases at V and 4 bases at J, with 12 bases in the middle. CDR1 is SEHNR, CDR2 FQNEAQ, per germline (reference sequence). The CDR3 contains 15 residues. This clonotype occurred many times. Its antigen is as yet unknown. TCRdb reanalysed the reads using MiXCR and keeps one entry per CDR3 protein. The table shows around 230,000 distinct CDR3 sequences, with approximately 7% occurring only once. The sequence was collected from a human donor in good health (CMV status not recorded). Some clones in this sample may be carry-over from other donors' samples. Sequencing was done on a sample of PBMCs. The chain has TRBV7-9 and TRBJ2-1, with D possibly TRBD1 on 6 matching bases. CDR3: CASSLSRGLYNEQFF. The CDR3 region has the DNA TGTGCCAGCAGCTTAAGCAGGGGCCTATACAATGAGCAGTTCTTC.